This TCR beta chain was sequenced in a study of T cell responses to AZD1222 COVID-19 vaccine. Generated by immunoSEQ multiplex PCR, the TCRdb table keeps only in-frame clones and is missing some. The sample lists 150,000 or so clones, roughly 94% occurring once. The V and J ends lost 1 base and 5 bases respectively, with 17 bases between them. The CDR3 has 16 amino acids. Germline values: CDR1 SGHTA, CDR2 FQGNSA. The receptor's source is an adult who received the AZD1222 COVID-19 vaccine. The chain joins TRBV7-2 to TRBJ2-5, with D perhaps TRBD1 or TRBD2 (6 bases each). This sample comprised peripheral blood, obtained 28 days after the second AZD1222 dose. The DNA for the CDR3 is TGTGCCAGCAGCTTAGGGTATTGGGGGGCAGAGGAGACCCAGTACTTC. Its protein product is CASSLGYWGAEETQYF.